The clone carrying this TCR beta chain showed up just a few times. The data belong to a study of technical replicates of blood from a handful of donors. J lost 9 bases, V lost 4 bases, and 5 bases had no gene match. CDR1 is SNHLY and CDR2 is FYNNEI in the germline V gene. This CDR3 comprises 13 residues. The repertoire was sequenced with immunoSEQ multiplex PCR; TCRdb's copy has only in-frame clones and lacks some. The data show tens of thousands of clones, about 91% seen once. This receptor was identified in a human donor in good health. The J gene is TRBJ2-1, the V gene TRBV2; 8 bases map to TRBD2. Sample: T cells isolated from PBMCs. The CDR3 DNA is TGTGCCAGCAGTGGCGGGAGGTACGGTGAGCAGTTCTTC. Amino acid sequence: CASSGGRYGEQFF.